This record covers a single T cell receptor beta chain. Three rounds of nested PCR, following a modified ARM-PCR protocol, produced the TCRbeta library. TCRdb analysed the multiplex PCR reads with MiXCR anew, one entry per CDR3 protein. The data show 90,000 to 110,000 distinct CDR3 sequences, about 75% seen once. The sample originates from a study of tumor and adjacent non-tumor tissue in lung cancer. Across the whole study: There were about twelve adenocarcinoma, a couple of squamous cell carcinoma and 1 small cell lung cancer cases. Aged about 31 to 85 years, patients included roughly ten men and roughly 5 women with stage I to III disease.

This sample's RNA came from whole unsorted tissue. J lost 6 bases, V lost 4 bases, and 8 bases had no gene match. The CDR3 has 15 amino acids. Germline-derived CDR1 and CDR2 are SGHDN and FVKESK. This clonotype originated in a woman in her sixties with non-small cell lung cancer. Sequencing input: lung tumor tissue. This chain joins TRBV14 and TRBJ2-1; 8 nucleotides line up with TRBD1. The CDR3, as DNA: TGTGCCAGCAGCCGATGGACAGGGATCTTCAATGAGCAGTTCTTC. This codes for CASSRWTGIFNEQFF.